This record covers a single TCR beta chain. Its antigen has not been determined. Base qualities are not provided; no much larger clone lies one nucleotide away. Following the manufacturer's recommendations, the immunoSEQ kit was used to generate TCR beta libraries from genomic DNA. For library preparation, a first multiplex PCR was performed with proprietary primers, followed by a second PCR in which unique barcodes were added, and bead cleanups were performed after each round. A kit-provided positive control reaction and a negative control reaction were included in every sample batch. The final libraries were assessed on an Agilent 4200 TapeStation D1000 ScreenTape, pooled by volume, and quantified by qPCR. Sequencing was performed on an Illumina NextSeq500 using a MidOutput 150-cycle cartridge, with 156 Read1 cycles, 15 Index1 cycles, and the kit custom primers. The pooled library was loaded at 0.8 to 1 pM, with an approximately 20% PhiX control spiked in. Per the authors' processing: Vendor-processed data were analyzed in R, and a clonotype was defined as all T cells sharing the same CDR3 nucleotide sequence. In the clone abundance analyses, frequencies were normalized to the 10,000 most abundant clones in each sample. Before analysis, public T cell clones were removed, and these numbered fewer than five per sample on average. An abundance difference of at least 32-fold between compartments was the criterion for calling clonotypes tumor-enriched or baseline blood-enriched. A beta-binomial differential abundance model was applied to find clonotypes that expanded or contracted between blood time points. The Baroni-Urbani and Buser coefficient was used to measure tumor-blood repertoire similarity, and groups were compared with two-tailed Wilcoxon tests in R. Not all clones reach the TCRdb copy of this immuneACCESS table, which keeps in-frame sequences only. Checked studies attribute under half of the gap to unresolved V genes and leave the rest unexplained. V, J and clone size are those of that table, while D and trimming were read from the DNA. Here the sample has roughly 170,000 clones; about 87% occur a single time. The top ten hold about 11% of the sample.

CDR1 is given as LNHDA and CDR2 as SQIVND, both from the germline V gene (reference sequence). Trimming leaves V shorter by 3 bases and J shorter by 7 bases, with the junction holding 4 bases beyond the gene matches. The CDR3, cysteine through phenylalanine, is 15 amino acids long. Just the 45-base CDR3 DNA is kept, in frame starting at base 1. The sample belongs to a study of radiation and T cells in renal cell carcinoma (dated by TCRdb to the early 2020s). General notes on the study: A total of fewer than 55 samples underwent TCR beta sequencing, made up of some 26 tumors and roughly 27 peripheral blood samples. In the roughly 54 samples combined, some 4,000,000 unique CDR3 nucleotide sequences were found, encoding roughly 2,500,000 unique CDR3 amino acid sequences. The last blood draw occurred 4 weeks after radiation, at the same time as nephrectomy. Findings and caveats that apply to the study as a whole: Effects of radiation dose or scheduling on the TCR repertoire could not be addressed with the single-armed trial design. No pretreatment tumor biopsies were available, so the baseline intratumoral presence of clonotypes could not be determined. An increase in top tumor clonotypes in blood was observed from baseline to 2 weeks post-radiation, followed by contraction by 4 weeks, which was taken to suggest transient expansion of tumor-resident clones. Blood repertoire dynamics were not followed beyond 4 weeks after treatment.

Taken with the paper, the label for time point translates to: blood 4 weeks post-SBRT, at nephrectomy. In the paper's terms, the treatment or condition label means: 15 Gy SBRT to primary tumor, nephrectomy 4 weeks later. The samples were drawn from a clinical trial, where primary renal cell carcinomas were treated with 15 Gy of stereotactic body radiation therapy and then removed by nephrectomy 4 weeks afterward. To track tumor-enriched clonotypes, serial peripheral blood was sampled from radiation-treated patients at baseline and at 2 weeks and 4 weeks after SBRT. Every patient's renal cell carcinoma showed clear cell pathology. Genomic DNA for TCR sequencing was prepared using the QIAamp DNA Blood Mini Kit (Qiagen). The analyses included just those samples that passed every quality control check.

The sequence is built from TRBV19 and TRBJ2-3; TRBD2 matches 13 bases in the middle. Source: blood, taken from a patient whose treatment included radiotherapy and nephrectomy. This clonotype was sampled from a woman aged 50 to 65 with renal cell carcinoma. The CDR3 reads as follows: CASSITSGGVNTQYF. The bases read TGTGCCAGTAGTATCACTAGCGGGGGGGTCAATACGCAGTATTTT.